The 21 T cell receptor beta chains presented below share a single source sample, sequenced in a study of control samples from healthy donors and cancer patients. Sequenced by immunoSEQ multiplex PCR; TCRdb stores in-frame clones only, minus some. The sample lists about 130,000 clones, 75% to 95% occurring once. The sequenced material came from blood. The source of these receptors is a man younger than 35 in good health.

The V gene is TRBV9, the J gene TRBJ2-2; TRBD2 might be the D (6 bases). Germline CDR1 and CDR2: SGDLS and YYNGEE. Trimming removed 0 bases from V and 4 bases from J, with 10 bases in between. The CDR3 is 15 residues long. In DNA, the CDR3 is TGTGCCAGCAGCGTAGTAGCGGCGAGCACCGGGGAGCTGTTTTTT. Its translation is CASSVVAASTGELFF.

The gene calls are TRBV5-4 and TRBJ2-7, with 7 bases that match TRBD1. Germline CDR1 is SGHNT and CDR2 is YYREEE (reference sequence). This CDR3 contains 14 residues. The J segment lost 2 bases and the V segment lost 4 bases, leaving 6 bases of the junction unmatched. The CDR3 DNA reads TGTGCCAGCAGCCCCCCGGGACAGCCCTACGAGCAGTACTTC. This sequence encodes CASSPPGQPYEQYF.

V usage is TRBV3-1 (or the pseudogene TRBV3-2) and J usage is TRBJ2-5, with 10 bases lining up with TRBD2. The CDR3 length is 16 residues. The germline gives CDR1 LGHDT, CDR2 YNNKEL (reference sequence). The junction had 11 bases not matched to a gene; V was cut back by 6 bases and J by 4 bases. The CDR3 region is CASSPGAGGLGETQYF. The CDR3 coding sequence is TGTGCCAGCAGTCCCGGAGCGGGGGGGCTCGGAGAGACCCAGTACTTC.

The DNA of the CDR3 is TGTGCCAGCAGCTTAACGGGGACAGGGATAGAAGAGACCCAGTACTTC. Translation: CASSLTGTGIEETQYF. J is TRBJ2-5 and V is TRBV7-9, with TRBD1 matching over 9 bases. V shed 2 bases, J shed 3 bases, and the junction held 7 bases outside the gene matches. Germline assignment: CDR1 SEHNR and CDR2 FQNEAQ (reference sequence). There are 16 residues in the CDR3.

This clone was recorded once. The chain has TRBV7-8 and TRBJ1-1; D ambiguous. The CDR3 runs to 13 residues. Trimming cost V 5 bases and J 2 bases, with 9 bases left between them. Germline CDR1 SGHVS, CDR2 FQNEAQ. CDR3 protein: CASSISGNTEAFF. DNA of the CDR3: TGTGCCAGCAGCATATCAGGAAACACTGAAGCTTTCTTT.

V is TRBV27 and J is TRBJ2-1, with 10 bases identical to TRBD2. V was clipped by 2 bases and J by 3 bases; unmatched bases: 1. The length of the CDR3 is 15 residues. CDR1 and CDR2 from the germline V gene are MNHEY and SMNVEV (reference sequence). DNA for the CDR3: TGTGCCAGCAGTTTACTAGCGGGGGACTACAATGAGCAGTTCTTC. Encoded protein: CASSLLAGDYNEQFF.

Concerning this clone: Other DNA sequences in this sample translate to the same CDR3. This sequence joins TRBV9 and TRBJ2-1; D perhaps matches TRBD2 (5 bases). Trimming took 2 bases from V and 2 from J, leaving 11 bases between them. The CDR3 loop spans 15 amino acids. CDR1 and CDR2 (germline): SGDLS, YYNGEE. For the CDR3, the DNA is TGTGCCAGCAGCGTTGAGGGAGCGCCCTACAATGAGCAGTTCTTC. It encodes CASSVEGAPYNEQFF.

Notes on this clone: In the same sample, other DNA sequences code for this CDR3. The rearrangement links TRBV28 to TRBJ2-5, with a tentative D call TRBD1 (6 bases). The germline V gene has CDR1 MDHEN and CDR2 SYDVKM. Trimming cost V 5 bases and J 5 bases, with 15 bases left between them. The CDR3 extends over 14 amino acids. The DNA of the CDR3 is TGTGCCAGCAGTCTTGGCGGGCAGGGGGAGACCCAGTACTTC. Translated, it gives CASSLGGQGETQYF.

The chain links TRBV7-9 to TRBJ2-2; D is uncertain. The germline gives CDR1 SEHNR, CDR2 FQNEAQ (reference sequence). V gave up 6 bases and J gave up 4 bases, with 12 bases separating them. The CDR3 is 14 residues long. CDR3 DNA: TGTGCCAGCAGTCTCAACCTGGGCACCGGGGAGCTGTTTTTT. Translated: CASSLNLGTGELFF.

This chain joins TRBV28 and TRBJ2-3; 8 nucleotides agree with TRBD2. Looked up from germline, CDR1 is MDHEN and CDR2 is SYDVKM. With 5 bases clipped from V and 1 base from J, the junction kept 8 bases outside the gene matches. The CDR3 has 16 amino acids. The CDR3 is CASSPGLAGRTDTQYF. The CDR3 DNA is TGTGCCAGCAGTCCTGGACTAGCCGGACGCACAGATACGCAGTATTTT.

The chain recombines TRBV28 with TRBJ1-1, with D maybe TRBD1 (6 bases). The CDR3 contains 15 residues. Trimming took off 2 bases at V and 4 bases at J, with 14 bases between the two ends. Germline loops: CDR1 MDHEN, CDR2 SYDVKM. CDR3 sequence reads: CASSLALRGATEAFF. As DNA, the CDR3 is TGTGCCAGCAGTTTAGCCCTCAGGGGAGCCACTGAAGCTTTCTTT. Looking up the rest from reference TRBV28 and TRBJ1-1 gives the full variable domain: DVKVTQSSRYLVKRTGEKVFLECVQDMDHENMFWYRQDPGLGLRLIYFSYDVKMKEKGDIPEGYSVSREKKERFSLILESASTNQTSMYLCASSLALRGATEAFFGQGTRLTVV.

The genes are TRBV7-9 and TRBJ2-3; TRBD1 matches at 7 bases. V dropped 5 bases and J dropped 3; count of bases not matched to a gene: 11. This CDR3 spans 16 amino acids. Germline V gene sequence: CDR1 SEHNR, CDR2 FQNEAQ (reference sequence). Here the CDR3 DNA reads TGTGCCAGCAGCACCCCCGGGACAGAGTTGACAGATACGCAGTATTTT. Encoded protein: CASSTPGTELTDTQYF.

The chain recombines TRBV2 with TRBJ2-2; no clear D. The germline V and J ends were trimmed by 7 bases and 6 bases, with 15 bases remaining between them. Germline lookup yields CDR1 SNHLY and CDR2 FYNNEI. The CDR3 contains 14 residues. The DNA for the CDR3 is TGTGCCAGCAAGGGTCCCCGGGTCGCCGGGGAGCTGTTTTTT. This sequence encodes CASKGPRVAGELFF.

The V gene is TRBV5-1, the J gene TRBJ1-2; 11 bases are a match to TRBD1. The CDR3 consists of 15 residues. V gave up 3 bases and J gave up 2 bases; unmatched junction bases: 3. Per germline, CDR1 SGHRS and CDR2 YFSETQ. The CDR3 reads CASSYGQGANYGYTF. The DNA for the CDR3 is TGCGCCAGCAGCTACGGACAGGGGGCGAACTATGGCTACACCTTC.

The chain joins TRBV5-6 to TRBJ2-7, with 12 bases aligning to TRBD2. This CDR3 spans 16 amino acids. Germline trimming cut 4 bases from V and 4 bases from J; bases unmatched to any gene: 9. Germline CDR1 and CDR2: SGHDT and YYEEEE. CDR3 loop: CASSPLLAGGRYEQYV. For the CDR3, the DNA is TGTGCCAGCAGCCCATTACTAGCGGGAGGAAGGTACGAGCAGTACGTC.

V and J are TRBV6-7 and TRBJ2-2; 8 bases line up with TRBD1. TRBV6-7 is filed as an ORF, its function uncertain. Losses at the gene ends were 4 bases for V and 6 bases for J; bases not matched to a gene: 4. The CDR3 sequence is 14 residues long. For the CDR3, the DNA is TGTGCCAGCAGTTGCAGGGGGCGCCCCGGGGAGCTGTTTTTT. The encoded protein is CASSCRGRPGELFF.

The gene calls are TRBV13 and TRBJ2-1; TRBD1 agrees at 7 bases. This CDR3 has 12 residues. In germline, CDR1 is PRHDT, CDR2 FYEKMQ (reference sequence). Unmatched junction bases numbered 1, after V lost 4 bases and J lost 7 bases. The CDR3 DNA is TGTGCCAGCAGCTCACAGGGGAATGAGCAGTTCTTC. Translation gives CASSSQGNEQFF.

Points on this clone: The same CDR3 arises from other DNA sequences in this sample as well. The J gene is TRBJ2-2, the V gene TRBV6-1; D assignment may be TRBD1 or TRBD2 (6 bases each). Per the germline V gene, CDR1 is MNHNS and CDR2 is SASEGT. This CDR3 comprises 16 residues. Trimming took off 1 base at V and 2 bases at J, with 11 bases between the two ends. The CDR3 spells CASSEERGANTGELFF. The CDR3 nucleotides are TGTGCCAGCAGTGAAGAGAGGGGGGCTAACACCGGGGAGCTGTTTTTT.

CDR3 sequence: CASGFPGTDTQYF. In DNA form, the CDR3 reads TGTGCTAGTGGTTTTCCGGGCACAGATACGCAGTATTTT. The gene calls are TRBV12-5 and TRBJ2-3; D not certain. CDR3 length: 13 residues. V was trimmed by 3 bases and J by 1 base, leaving 5 bases between them. Germline CDR1 and CDR2: LGHNT and FRNRAP. Variable domain in full (rest from reference TRBV12-5 and TRBJ2-3): DARVTQTPRHKVTEMGQEVTMRCQPILGHNTVFWYRQTMMQGLELLAYFRNRAPLDDSGMPKDRFSAEMPDATLATLKIQPSEPRDSAVYFCASGFPGTDTQYFGPGTRLTVL.

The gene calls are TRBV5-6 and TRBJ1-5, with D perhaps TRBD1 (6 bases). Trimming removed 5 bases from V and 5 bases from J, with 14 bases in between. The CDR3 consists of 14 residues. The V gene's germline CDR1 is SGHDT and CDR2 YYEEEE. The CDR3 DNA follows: TGTGCCAGCAGTTCACAGGGTGGCGATCAGCCCCAGCATTTT. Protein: CASSSQGGDQPQHF.

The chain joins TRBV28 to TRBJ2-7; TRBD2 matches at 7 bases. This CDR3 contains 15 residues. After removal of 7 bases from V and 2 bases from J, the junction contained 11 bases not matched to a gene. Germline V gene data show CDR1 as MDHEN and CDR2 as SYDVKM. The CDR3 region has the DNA TGTGCCAGCACCCCCTCGGGGGGAAGAACCTACGAGCAGTACTTC. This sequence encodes CASTPSGGRTYEQYF.